A selection of T cell receptor beta chains follows, all from one sample in a study of identical twins. Via MiXCR, TCRdb re-called the 5' RACE reads, giving one row per CDR3 protein. Among some 500,000 distinct CDR3 sequences listed, more than 9% were seen once. The same sample was also studied in work on yellow fever vaccine responses in identical twins.

The sample taken for sequencing was PBMCs. All receptors derive from a woman between 18 and 29 years old in good health. Both conserved end residues are trimmed from each CDR3. A D gene is named only where the DNA matches it firmly.

ASRQQGSYEQY,NA,TRBJ2-7,TRBV2
SVPGQPRETQY,TRBD1,TRBJ2-5,TRBV29-1
ASSQRPDNSPLH,NA,TRBJ1-6,TRBV7-2
ASTRGSYTEAF,TRBD1,TRBJ1-1,TRBV27
STREGGGEKLF,NA,TRBJ1-4,TRBV29-1
ASSLRQGASGTSTDTQY,NA,TRBJ2-3,TRBV27
ASSDTEGAF,NA,TRBJ1-1,TRBV28
ACIRADSTYEQY,NA,TRBJ2-7,TRBV30
ASSNGLAGQETQY,TRBD2,TRBJ2-5,TRBV5-5
ASTSRTDTEAF,NA,TRBJ1-1,TRBV25-1
SVGSIAYEQY,NA,TRBJ2-7,TRBV29-1
ASKGTSSYNEQF,TRBD2,TRBJ2-1,TRBV7-2
SVYDEQSNQETQY,NA,TRBJ2-5,TRBV29-1
ASSQEAAGTDTQY,NA,TRBJ2-3,TRBV4-1
ASSLGQPLFNEQF,NA,TRBJ2-1,TRBV7-7